Listed here are 12 T cell receptor beta chains from one sample, sequenced in a study of blood T cell repertoires in COVID-19. Repertoires were generated with immunoSEQ multiplex PCR, while TCRdb's copy carries only in-frame clones and drops some. In the table there are fewer than 200,000 clones, 60% to 85% of which are singletons. Input material: peripheral blood. The receptors were gathered from a woman aged 55-70 years with COVID-19, enrolled during active disease.

The chain employs TRBV18 and TRBJ2-1, with 7 bases lining up with TRBD1. This CDR3 comprises 17 residues. J was trimmed by 0 bases and V by 3 bases; bases with no gene match: 8. Germline V gives CDR1 KGHSH, CDR2 LQKENI. The CDR3 spells CASSPDRVLSSYNEQFF. DNA of the CDR3: TGTGCCAGCTCACCTGACAGGGTCCTAAGCTCCTACAATGAGCAGTTCTTC.

The chain joins TRBV15 to TRBJ1-5; 8 bases agree with TRBD1. Germline V CDR1 and CDR2: LNHNV, YYDKDF (reference sequence). V shed 4 bases, J shed 7 bases, and the junction held 6 bases outside the gene matches. This CDR3 is built from 14 residues. The CDR3 is CATSKGQGGQPQHF. DNA of the CDR3: TGTGCCACCAGCAAAGGACAGGGAGGACAGCCCCAGCATTTT.

Here the CDR3 reads CASSYTGGNQPQHF. The DNA of the CDR3 is TGTGCCAGCAGTTATACAGGGGGTAATCAGCCCCAGCATTTT. V is TRBV6-2 or TRBV6-3 and J is TRBJ1-5, with 8 bases matching TRBD1. The CDR3 consists of 14 residues. V shed 3 bases, J shed 4 bases, and the junction held 2 bases outside the gene matches. Germline assignment: CDR1 MNHEY and CDR2 SVGEGT.

This clone was observed a handful of times. The genes are TRBV6-5 and TRBJ1-4; D is undetermined. The V gene's germline CDR1 is MNHEY and CDR2 SVGAGI. CDR3 length: 15 amino acids. V lost 6 bases, J lost 12 bases, and 23 bases lay in between. The DNA of the CDR3 is TGTGCCAGCAGCGATTCCGTGATGGGTTTTACAGAACTGTTTTTT. Translation: CASSDSVMGFTELFF.

The rearrangement uses TRBV9 and TRBJ2-1; D may be TRBD2 (6 bases). Germline CDR1 SGDLS, CDR2 YYNGEE. V was pared by 4 bases and J by 2 bases, with 13 bases between. CDR3 size: 15 residues. The CDR3 nucleotides are TGTGCCAGCAGCCCTCGACTAGTACCCTACAATGAGCAGTTCTTC. Amino acids: CASSPRLVPYNEQFF.

V usage is TRBV6-5 and J usage is TRBJ2-2; 10 nucleotides agree with TRBD2. Unmatched junction bases numbered 6, after V lost 7 bases and J lost 4 bases. Germline-derived CDR1 and CDR2 are MNHEY and SVGAGI. The CDR3 loop spans 15 amino acids. Here the CDR3 reads CASILAGGPTGELFF. CDR3 DNA sequence: TGTGCCAGCATTTTAGCGGGGGGCCCCACCGGGGAGCTGTTTTTT.

This clone was observed a few times. The chain joins TRBV2 to TRBJ1-5; D perhaps matches TRBD1 (6 bases). Per the germline V gene, CDR1 is SNHLY and CDR2 is FYNNEI. Trimming pared 4 bases from V and 5 bases from J, leaving 12 bases between. CDR3 size: 14 residues. CDR3 bases: TGTGCCAGCAGTGTGCGACAGGCCGATCAGCCCCAGCATTTT. It yields the protein CASSVRQADQPQHF. The variable domain in full, with the rest retrieved from reference TRBV2 and TRBJ1-5, is EPEVTQTPSHQVTQMGQEVILRCVPISNHLYFYWYRQILGQKVEFLVSFYNNEISEKSEIFDDQFSVERPDGSNFTLKIRSTKLEDSAMYFCASSVRQADQPQHFGDGTRLSIL.

This clone has only one observation. J is TRBJ1-1 and V is TRBV11-2, with TRBD1 as a possible D gene (6 bases). Trimming cost V 1 base and J 4 bases, with 13 bases left between them. This CDR3 comprises 15 residues. Germline V gene data show CDR1 as SGHAT and CDR2 as FQNNGV. In nucleotides, the CDR3 is TGTGCCAGCAGCTTAGCTAGGGGGGGAAGCACTGAAGCTTTCTTT. This translates into CASSLARGGSTEAFF.

This chain uses TRBV4-3 with TRBJ2-3; 12 nucleotides align to TRBD2. The germline V gene has CDR1 LGHNA and CDR2 YSLEER. This CDR3 comprises 19 residues. Trimming removed 4 bases from V and 4 bases from J; junction bases left unmatched: 15. The DNA of the CDR3 is TGCGCCAGCAGCCCGCAAGGGCCGACTAGCGGGAGTTTCGCAGATACGCAGTATTTT. This translates into CASSPQGPTSGSFADTQYF.

The chain employs TRBV7-2 and TRBJ2-3, with TRBD2 matching over 12 bases. The CDR3 runs 17 residues. The V and J ends lost 5 bases and 7 bases, in that order; junction bases with no gene match: 13. Germline CDR1 SGHTA, CDR2 FQGNSA. DNA for the CDR3: TGTGCCAGCAGCGCGGGGCCTAGCGGGGGGGAGCGAAATACGCAGTATTTT. Protein product: CASSAGPSGGERNTQYF.

The chain joins TRBV5-6 to TRBJ1-4, with D possibly matching TRBD1 (5 bases). The CDR3 has 15 residues. Germline V lookup: CDR1 SGHDT, CDR2 YYEEEE. V dropped 6 bases and J dropped 9 bases, with 21 bases sitting between them. In nucleotides, the CDR3 is TGTGCCAGCAAGATTGGGACTGGCCTGAATAAAAAACTGTTTTTT. Residues: CASKIGTGLNKKLFF.

V gene TRBV13 combines with J gene TRBJ2-1, with 9 bases fitting TRBD2. The germline CDR1 and CDR2 sequences are PRHDT and FYEKMQ (reference sequence). The CDR3 sequence is 16 residues long. With 5 bases clipped from V and 4 bases from J, the junction kept 9 bases outside the gene matches. In DNA form, the CDR3 reads TGTGCCAGCAGCCCAACCGGGACTAGCAGATACAATGAGCAGTTCTTC. It yields the protein CASSPTGTSRYNEQFF.